This T cell receptor beta chain is from a study of blood T cell repertoires in COVID-19. The CDR3 runs to 16 residues. V was cut by 1 base and J by 7 bases, with 17 bases left in between. CDR1 is SEHNR, CDR2 FQNEAQ, per germline (reference sequence). Two consecutive negative NP/OP PCR tests, clearance, or resolved symptoms defined Cohort 3 recovery. The assay was immunoSEQ multiplex PCR, and TCRdb's table has in-frame clones only and misses some. There are 300,000 to 350,000 clones in the sample; around 85% occur only once, and around 2.2% lies in the top ten. This chain uses TRBV7-9 with TRBJ2-1; the D is unclear. The sequencing sample was made of PBMCs or T cells enriched from blood (not recorded which). The source of this sequence is a man younger than 40 who had recovered from COVID-19. In DNA form, the CDR3 reads TGTGCCAGCAGCTTAGGTCTGGCTCTGACATCGAATGAGCAGTTCTTC. Encoded protein: CASSLGLALTSNEQFF.